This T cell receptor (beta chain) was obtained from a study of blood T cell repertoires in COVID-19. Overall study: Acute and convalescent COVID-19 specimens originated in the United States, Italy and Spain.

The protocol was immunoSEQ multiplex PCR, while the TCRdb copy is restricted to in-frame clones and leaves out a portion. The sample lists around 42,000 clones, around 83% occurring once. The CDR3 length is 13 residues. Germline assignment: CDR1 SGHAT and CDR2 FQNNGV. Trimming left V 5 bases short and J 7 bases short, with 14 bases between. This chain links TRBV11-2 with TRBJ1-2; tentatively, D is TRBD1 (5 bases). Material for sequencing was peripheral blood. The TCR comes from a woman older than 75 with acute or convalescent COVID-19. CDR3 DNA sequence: TGTGCCAGCAGCCCCCAGGAGGGGTCTGGCTACACCTTC. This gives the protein CASSPQEGSGYTF.